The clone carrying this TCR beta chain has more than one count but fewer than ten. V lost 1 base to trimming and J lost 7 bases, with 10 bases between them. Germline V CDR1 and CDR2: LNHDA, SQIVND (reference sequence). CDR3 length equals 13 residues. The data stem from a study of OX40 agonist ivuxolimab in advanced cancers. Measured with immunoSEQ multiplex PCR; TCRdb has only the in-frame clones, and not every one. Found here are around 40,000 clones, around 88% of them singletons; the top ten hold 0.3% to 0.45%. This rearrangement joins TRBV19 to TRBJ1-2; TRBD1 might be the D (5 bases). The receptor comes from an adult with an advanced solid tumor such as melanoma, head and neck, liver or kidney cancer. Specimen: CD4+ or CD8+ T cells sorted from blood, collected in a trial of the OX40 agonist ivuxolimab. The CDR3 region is CASSIVGGPGYTF. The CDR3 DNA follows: TGTGCCAGTAGTATAGTCGGGGGACCTGGCTACACCTTC. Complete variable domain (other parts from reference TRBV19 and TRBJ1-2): DGGITQSPKYLFRKEGQNVTLSCEQNLNHDAMYWYRQDPGQGLRLIYYSQIVNDFQKGDIAEGYSVSREKKESFPLTVTSAQKNPTAFYLCASSIVGGPGYTFGSGTRLTVV.